The present T cell receptor (beta chain) was sequenced within a study of breast tumors, draining lymph nodes, adjacent tissues. Study-wide results and limits: Compared with basal-like, luminal-like tumors shared significantly more repertoire with nontumor tissue. Most tumor T cells seemingly derive from lymph node, then expand in tumor. Compared with lymph nodes, tumors were less diverse; compared with nontumor tissue, more.

TCRdb fed the multiplex PCR reads into MiXCR, producing one record per CDR3 protein. The data show approximately 150,000 distinct CDR3 sequences, 30% to 35% seen once. There are many counts of this clonotype. Its target is unknown. The lymph nodes were axillary draining lymph nodes from breast cancer patients. The germline V gene has CDR1 GTSNPN and CDR2 SVGIG (reference sequence). Trimming stripped 4 bases from V and 0 bases from J, with 10 bases between. The CDR3 extends over 14 amino acids. The rearrangement joins TRBV30 to TRBJ1-3; D is possibly TRBD1 (6 bases). This TCR was recovered from a female donor with breast cancer. Some clones in this sample may be carry-over from other donors' samples. Sequences were obtained from axillary lymph node tissue. DNA of the CDR3: TGTGCCTGGACGACAGGCCACTCTGGAAACACCATATATTTT. Its protein is CAWTTGHSGNTIYF.